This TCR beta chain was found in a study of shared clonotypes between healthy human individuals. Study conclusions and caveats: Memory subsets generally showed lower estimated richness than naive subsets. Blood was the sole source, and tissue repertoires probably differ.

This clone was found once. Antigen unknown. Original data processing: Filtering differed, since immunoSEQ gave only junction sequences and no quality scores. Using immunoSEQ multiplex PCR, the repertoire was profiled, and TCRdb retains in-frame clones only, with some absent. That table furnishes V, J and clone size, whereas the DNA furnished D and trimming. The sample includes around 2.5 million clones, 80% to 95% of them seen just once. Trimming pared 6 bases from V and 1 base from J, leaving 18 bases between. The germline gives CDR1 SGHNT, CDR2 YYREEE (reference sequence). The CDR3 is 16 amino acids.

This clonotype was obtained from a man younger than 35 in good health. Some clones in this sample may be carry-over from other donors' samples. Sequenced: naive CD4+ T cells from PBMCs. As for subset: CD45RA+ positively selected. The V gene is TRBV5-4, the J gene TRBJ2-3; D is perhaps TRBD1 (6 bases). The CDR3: CASKPAGTRGTDTQYF. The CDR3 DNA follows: TGTGCCAGCAAACCCGCCGGGACAAGGGGCACAGATACGCAGTATTTT.